The TCR beta chain under discussion was sequenced for a study of neurological immune-mediated disorders. The sample's time point: longitudinal time-point 2. The authors obtained over 170 million TCR-beta sequences from 15-18 subjects per sequencing run. TCRdb re-called the 5' RACE reads through MiXCR, storing one row per CDR3 protein. The sample lists some 87,000 distinct CDR3 sequences, roughly 13% occurring once. This clonotype has a count of ten or more. This CDR3 contains 16 residues. V lost 0 bases to trimming and J lost 4 bases; unmatched junction nucleotides: 10. Germline V gene data show CDR1 as SGHRS and CDR2 as YFSETQ.

The material sequenced was PBMCs. This TCR derives from a female donor with HTLV-1-associated myelopathy (HAM/TSP). The chain recombines TRBV5-1 with TRBJ2-7; 7 nucleotides match TRBD1. The CDR3 is CASSLASGTVLYEQYF. The DNA of the CDR3 is TGCGCCAGCAGCTTGGCATCCGGGACAGTCTTATACGAGCAGTACTTC.